This passage covers 28 T cell receptor beta chains from one sample sequenced in a study of human T cells and chemical hapten exposure. The time point: patch test 2, 6 weeks after DPC sensitization. Documented treatment: therapeutic diphenylcyclopropenone sensitization with weekly scalp DPC. One entry per CDR3 protein, called by TCRdb with MiXCR from the RACE reads. The sample contains 84,000 or so distinct CDR3 sequences, roughly a tenth of which appear only once. The specimen was whole blood, collected in connection with sensitization to the hapten diphenylcyclopropenone (DPC). These TCRs come from a woman in her 30s with alopecia areata. Some clones in this sample may be carry-over from other donors' samples.

This chain joins TRBV28 and TRBJ2-7; possible D gene TRBD2, 6 bases. The CDR3 is 14 residues long. V lost 2 bases and J 5 bases, leaving 13 bases between the germline ends. Germline CDR1 is MDHEN and CDR2 is SYDVKM. The CDR3, as DNA: TGTGCCAGCAGTTTAAGCGGGCAGCTCCACGAGCAGTACTTC. It specifies CASSLSGQLHEQYF.

V usage is TRBV28 and J usage is TRBJ2-7; possibly TRBD1 for D (5 bases). From germline, CDR1 is MDHEN and CDR2 SYDVKM. V was shortened by 6 bases and J by 4 bases, with 10 bases between the two germline ends. The CDR3 extends over 12 amino acids. As DNA, the CDR3 is TGTGCCAGCAGCCTTGACAGATACGAGCAGTACTTC. Encoded protein: CASSLDRYEQYF.

This clonotype has more than one count but fewer than ten. The chain combines TRBV12-5 with TRBJ2-5; 10 bases agree with TRBD2. After removal of 6 bases from V and 0 bases from J, the junction contained 4 bases not matched to a gene. The CDR3 length is 15 residues. Germline CDR1 and CDR2: LGHNT and FRNRAP. Written as DNA, the CDR3 is TGTGCTAGTGGCCGGACTAGCGGATACCAAGAGACCCAGTACTTC. Residues: CASGRTSGYQETQYF.

The J gene is TRBJ1-1, the V gene TRBV28; tentative D call: TRBD1 (5 bases). The germline V gene has CDR1 MDHEN and CDR2 SYDVKM. The CDR3 length is 13 residues. The V end lost 7 bases, the J end lost 1 base, and 10 bases lay between the germline ends. CDR3 nucleotide sequence: TGTGCCAGCAAATGGAGGGGGAACACTGAAGCTTTCTTT. Translated, it gives CASKWRGNTEAFF.

This clonotype has a count of ten or more. V gene TRBV2 combines with J gene TRBJ1-4; 9 bases agree with TRBD1. In germline, CDR1 is SNHLY, CDR2 FYNNEI. CDR3 length: 18 residues. V lost 7 bases and J lost 5; bases outside the gene matches: 17. The CDR3 coding sequence is TGTGCCAGCAAGAGAGGATGGAGACAGGGGGTGACAAATGAAAAACTGTTTTTT. This codes for CASKRGWRQGVTNEKLFF.

This clonotype was seen ten or more times. This rearrangement joins TRBV2 to TRBJ2-7; weak D call: TRBD1 (5 bases). Trimming left V 5 bases short and J 3 bases short, with 14 bases between. The CDR3 sequence is 14 residues long. The V gene's germline CDR1 is SNHLY and CDR2 FYNNEI. The CDR3 loop is CASSPPERGYEQYF. The DNA for the CDR3 is TGTGCCAGCAGTCCCCCCGAAAGGGGCTACGAGCAGTACTTC.

This clonotype turned up a few times. The chain combines TRBV18 with TRBJ1-6, with a weak D call TRBD1 (5 bases). Trimming removed 3 bases from V and 7 bases from J, with 7 bases in between. This CDR3 region has 13 residues. CDR1 and CDR2 (germline): KGHSH, LQKENI. The CDR3 DNA reads TGTGCCAGCTCACCGGGGGGAAATTCACCCCTCCACTTT. Translation: CASSPGGNSPLHF.

In nucleotides, the CDR3 is TGTGCCAGCAGCTTGGCCAGGGGAACGAACACCGGGGAGCTGTTTTTT. This sequence encodes CASSLARGTNTGELFF. The chain is built from TRBV5-4 and TRBJ2-2; D is possibly TRBD1 (6 bases). CDR3 size: 16 residues. Germline loops: CDR1 SGHNT, CDR2 YYREEE (reference sequence). The germline V and J ends were trimmed by 0 bases and 0 bases, with 9 bases remaining between them.

Many counts were recorded for this clonotype. The chain carries TRBV9 and TRBJ2-1, with TRBD1 matching 8 bases. Per the germline V gene, CDR1 is SGDLS and CDR2 is YYNGEE. J was trimmed by 0 bases and V by 4 bases; bases with no gene match: 15. This CDR3 region has 19 residues. As DNA, the CDR3 is TGTGCCAGCAGCCCTTCCGGGACAGGACTTCCGAGCTCCTACAATGAGCAGTTCTTC. It codes for CASSPSGTGLPSSYNEQFF.

The rearrangement links TRBV12-3 or TRBV12-4 to TRBJ1-5; the match to TRBD1 covers 7 bases. J gave up 6 bases and V 3 bases, and 11 bases lay outside the gene matches. This CDR3 is built from 16 residues. CDR3 bases: TGTGCCAGCAGTTTCCGCCCAGGGGGAAGGGGTCAGCCCCAGCATTTT. Amino acids: CASSFRPGGRGQPQHF.

This clonotype was seen at least ten times. This rearrangement joins TRBV7-9 to TRBJ2-1; 9 bases fit TRBD2. The CDR3 covers 17 residues. Unmatched junction bases numbered 11, after V lost 4 bases and J lost 4 bases. Looked up from germline, CDR1 is SEHNR and CDR2 is FQNEAQ (reference sequence). CDR3 nucleotides: TGTGCCAGCAGCTCCTCACGTCTAGCGGGACTATACAATGAGCAGTTCTTC. It is translated as CASSSSRLAGLYNEQFF. Variable domain in full (rest from reference TRBV7-9 and TRBJ2-1): DTGVSQNPRHKITKRGQNVTFRCDPISEHNRLYWYRQTLGQGPEFLTYFQNEAQLEKSRLLSDRFSAERPKGSFSTLEIQRTEQGDSAMYLCASSSSRLAGLYNEQFFGPGTRLTVL.

This clonotype was recorded at least ten times. The V and J genes are TRBV18 and TRBJ1-2; D uncertain. The CDR3 has 15 amino acids. Germline V gene data show CDR1 as KGHSH and CDR2 as LQKENI. Trimming took off 3 bases at V and 6 bases at J, with 17 bases between the two ends. CDR3 amino acids: CASSPPEEAGDGYTF. In DNA form, the CDR3 reads TGTGCCAGCTCACCTCCCGAGGAGGCCGGAGATGGCTACACCTTC.

There are many counts of this clonotype. The chain has TRBV28 and TRBJ1-6, with 8 bases lining up with TRBD1. Looked up from germline, CDR1 is MDHEN and CDR2 is SYDVKM. This CDR3 has 15 residues. With 5 bases clipped from V and 6 bases from J, the junction kept 6 bases outside the gene matches. The CDR3 coding sequence is TGTGCCAGCAGTGCCGAGACAGGGGTTAATTCACCCCTCCACTTT. Translated: CASSAETGVNSPLHF.

The CDR3 nucleotides read TGTGCCAGCAGACTCTTGTCGAACACCGGGGAGCTGTTTTTT. It yields the protein CASRLLSNTGELFF. V and J are TRBV6-6 and TRBJ2-2; D is unclear. The CDR3 totals 14 residues. V was clipped by 6 bases and J by 0 bases, with 8 bases between them. CDR1 and CDR2 (germline): MNHNY, SVGAGI (reference sequence).

The rearrangement links TRBV18 to TRBJ2-3; TRBD2 aligns across 9 bases. V was pared by 6 bases and J by 2 bases, with 15 bases of the junction left unmatched. Per the germline V gene, CDR1 is KGHSH and CDR2 is LQKENI. The length of the CDR3 is 18 residues. The CDR3 DNA sequence: TGTGCCAGCTCGTTACGACCCGGGACTAGCTTGCACACAGATACGCAGTATTTT. This gives the protein CASSLRPGTSLHTDTQYF.

Many counts were recorded for this clonotype. The genes are TRBV24-1 and TRBJ2-2; no reliable D call. The CDR3 runs 16 residues. The germline V gene has CDR1 KGHDR and CDR2 SFDVKD. V lost 9 bases, J lost 1 base, and 17 bases lay in between. DNA of the CDR3: TGTGCCACCTCATCAACGGAGAGTGGGAACACCGGGGAGCTGTTTTTT. It translates to CATSSTESGNTGELFF.

The sample holds many counts of this clonotype. V and J are TRBV2 and TRBJ1-4; no reliable D call. Trimming stripped 6 bases from V and 6 bases from J, with 8 bases between. CDR3 size: 12 residues. Per the germline V gene, CDR1 is SNHLY and CDR2 is FYNNEI. Here the CDR3 reads CASSDTDEKLFF. The CDR3 nucleotides read TGTGCCAGCAGCGACACGGATGAAAAACTGTTTTTT.

Regarding this clonotype: This may arise from a read error, as a much more abundant clone is one base away. The chain has TRBV7-8 and TRBJ2-1; a possible D gene is TRBD1 (6 bases). This CDR3 has 13 residues. Germline CDR1 and CDR2: SGHVS and FQNEAQ. This chain's CDR3 is CACSVNRVNEQFF. As DNA, the CDR3 is TGTGCCTGCAGCGTAAACAGGGTCAATGAGCAGTTCTTC.

The chain links TRBV28 to TRBJ2-3; the D is unclear. V lost 10 bases to trimming and J lost 6 bases, with 17 bases between them. Per germline, CDR1 MDHEN and CDR2 SYDVKM. CDR3 length equals 13 residues. CDR3 residues: CATEPSLEDTQYF. The CDR3 nucleotides are TGTGCCACCGAACCTTCCCTAGAGGATACGCAGTATTTT.

This clonotype was counted many times. The rearrangement links TRBV5-1 to TRBJ2-3; D uncertain. V dropped 0 bases and J dropped 0 bases, with 8 bases sitting between them. The CDR3 is made up of 15 amino acids. Germline CDR1 reads SGHRS; CDR2 reads YFSETQ. In DNA, the CDR3 is TGCGCCAGCAGCTTGGTCGGGTCTAGCACAGATACGCAGTATTTT. Residues: CASSLVGSSTDTQYF.

This clonotype appeared many times. V is TRBV2 and J is TRBJ2-2; TRBD1 matches at 7 bases. The CDR3 covers 14 residues. The V gene's germline CDR1 is SNHLY and CDR2 FYNNEI. With V trimmed by 4 bases and J by 6 bases, 5 bases remained unmatched. In DNA form, the CDR3 reads TGTGCCAGCAGTGTAAAACAGGGGTCCGGGGAGCTGTTTTTT. It is translated as CASSVKQGSGELFF.

The chain is built from TRBV11-2 and TRBJ2-2; 7 nucleotides agree with TRBD2. This CDR3 spans 15 amino acids. With 3 bases clipped from V and 7 bases from J, the junction kept 8 bases outside the gene matches. In germline, CDR1 is SGHAT, CDR2 FQNNGV. CDR3 sequence: CASSFRLADVGELFF. CDR3 DNA sequence: TGTGCCAGCAGCTTTCGTCTAGCGGATGTCGGGGAGCTGTTTTTT. Together with reference TRBV11-2 and TRBJ2-2, the CDR3 gives the full variable domain: EAGVAQSPRYKIIEKRQSVAFWCNPISGHATLYWYQQILGQGPKLLIQFQNNGVVDDSQLPKDRFSAERLKGVDSTLKIQPAKLEDSAVYLCASSFRLADVGELFFGEGSRLTVL.

This clonotype was counted many times. The chain recombines TRBV4-3 with TRBJ1-1; D possibly corresponds to TRBD1 (6 bases). The CDR3 extends over 16 amino acids. V was trimmed by 3 bases and J by 0 bases, leaving 14 bases between them. CDR1 and CDR2 (germline): LGHNA, YSLEER. CDR3 bases: TGCGCCAGCAGCCAGGGGGGTGGACAGCTGAACACTGAAGCTTTCTTT. Translating it yields CASSQGGGQLNTEAFF.

The chain carries TRBV7-8 and TRBJ1-1, with D perhaps TRBD1 (6 bases). Germline V gene lookup returns CDR1 SGHVS and CDR2 FQNEAQ. The CDR3 spans 15 residues. The V gene lost 1 base and the J gene lost 5 bases, with 14 bases spanning the gap. CDR3 nucleotides: TGTGCCAGCAGCTTAGTGGCGGGGGCGCAAACTGAAGCTTTCTTT. Its translation: CASSLVAGAQTEAFF.

This clonotype was counted ten times or more. The chain is built from TRBV12-3 or TRBV12-4 and TRBJ2-3; D is undetermined. V was trimmed by 5 bases and J by 1 base, leaving 10 bases between them. The CDR3 consists of 14 residues. The CDR3 reads CASSPTGGTDTQYF. CDR3 bases: TGTGCCAGCAGTCCAACTGGGGGCACAGATACGCAGTATTTT.

This clonotype has ten or more counts. The rearrangement links TRBV5-5 to TRBJ1-2; 7 bases line up with TRBD1. Germline CDR1 reads SGHKS; CDR2 reads YYEKEE (reference sequence). V shed 2 bases, J shed 6 bases, and the junction held 4 bases outside the gene matches. The CDR3 consists of 13 residues. The CDR3 nucleotides read TGTGCCAGCAGCTTTTATACAGGGGATGGCTACACCTTC. Amino acid sequence: CASSFYTGDGYTF.

The CDR3 DNA is TGTGCCAGCAGTTTAGGGGGCGGAGGGCGCAATCAGCCCCAGCATTTT. Its protein is CASSLGGGGRNQPQHF. The chain is built from TRBV28 and TRBJ1-5; weak D call: TRBD1 (6 bases). CDR1 MDHEN and CDR2 SYDVKM come from the germline V gene. The V end was cut by 2 bases, the J end by 2 bases, with 13 bases between. The CDR3 is 16 amino acids.

For this clonotype: A much larger clone is a single base away; this may be a read error. The J gene is TRBJ1-5, the V gene TRBV12-3 or TRBV12-4, with D hard to call. The ends were cut back, 10 bases at V and 8 bases at J, with 18 bases in the middle. The CDR3 spans 13 residues. The CDR3 nucleotides read TGTGCCACCAGGCAGGCGGCCCACAAGCCCCAGCATTTT. Translation: CATRQAAHKPQHF.